This record covers a single T cell receptor (beta chain). The germline V gene encodes CDR1 MNHEY and CDR2 SMNVEV (reference sequence). The CDR3 sequence is 16 residues long. The V gene end was trimmed by 5 bases and the J gene end by 6 bases; junction bases not matched to a gene: 11. These data originate in a study of blood T cell repertoires in COVID-19. Study context: Samples came from the United States, Italy and Spain, spanning acute and convalescent COVID-19.

Method: immunoSEQ multiplex PCR; TCRdb's copy keeps in-frame clones and lacks some. The sample holds hundreds of thousands of clones; approximately 84% are singletons and the top ten take about 1.6%. This sequence was found in a man aged 40-49 years who had recovered from COVID-19. The sequenced sample consisted of PBMCs or T cells enriched from blood (not recorded which). V and J are TRBV27 and TRBJ2-1; TRBD2 matches 9 bases. CDR3 protein: CASSTLSGRKVNEQFF. CDR3 in DNA: TGTGCCAGCAGTACTCTTAGCGGGAGAAAGGTCAATGAGCAGTTCTTC.